In this sample, the clone carrying this T cell receptor (beta chain) turned up a few times. The antigen remains undetermined. The entry originates in a study of beta chain features in type 1 diabetes. The overall study: Sorted cells numbering 107,917,701 were examined across all samples.

The study's findings and limits: High TCR expression in some cells could lead to their over-representation in cDNA sequencing. All four CD4+ subsets of Type 1 diabetes patients contained TCRB CDR3s that were moderately but significantly shorter. Patients' naive, central memory and Treg TCRB repertoires seemed closer to one another than those of healthy donors.

Expressed TCRB transcripts were sequenced, since all the RNA that had been isolated was reverse transcribed. Only in-frame clones appear in the TCRdb table, and some are missing; sequencing was by immunoSEQ multiplex PCR. The sample has fewer than 45,000 clones, 66% seen once. Purities over 95% were achieved in all sorted populations. Germline loops: CDR1 SGHRS, CDR2 YFSETQ. The CDR3 sequence is 12 residues long. The V end lost 4 bases, the J end lost 5 bases, and 10 bases lay between the germline ends. This chain links TRBV5-1 with TRBJ2-7, with D possibly TRBD1 on 6 matching bases. The source of this sequence is a man aged 25-45 years with type 1 diabetes. Some clones in this sample may be carry-over from other donors' samples. The sequenced sample consisted of Tregs from blood. As DNA, the CDR3 is TGCGCCAGCAGCCCGGACAGAGACGAGCAGTACTTC. Amino acid sequence: CASSPDRDEQYF.